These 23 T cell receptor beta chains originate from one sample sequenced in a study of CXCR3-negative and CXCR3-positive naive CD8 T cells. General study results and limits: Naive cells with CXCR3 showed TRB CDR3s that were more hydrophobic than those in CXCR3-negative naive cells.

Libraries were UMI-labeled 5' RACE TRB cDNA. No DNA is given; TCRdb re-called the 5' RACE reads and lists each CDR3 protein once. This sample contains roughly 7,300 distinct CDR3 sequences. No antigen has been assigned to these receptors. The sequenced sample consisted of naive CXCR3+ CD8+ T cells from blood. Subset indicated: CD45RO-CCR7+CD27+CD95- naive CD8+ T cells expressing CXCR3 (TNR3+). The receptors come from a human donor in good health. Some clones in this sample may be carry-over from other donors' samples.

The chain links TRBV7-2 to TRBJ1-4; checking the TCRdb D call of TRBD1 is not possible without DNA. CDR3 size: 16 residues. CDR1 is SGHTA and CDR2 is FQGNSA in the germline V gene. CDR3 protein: CASRPTPGQVDEKLFF.

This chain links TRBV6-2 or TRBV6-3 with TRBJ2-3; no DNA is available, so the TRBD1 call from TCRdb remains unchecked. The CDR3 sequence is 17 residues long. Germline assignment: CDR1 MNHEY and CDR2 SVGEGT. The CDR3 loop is CASSYVPGDGFTDTQYF.

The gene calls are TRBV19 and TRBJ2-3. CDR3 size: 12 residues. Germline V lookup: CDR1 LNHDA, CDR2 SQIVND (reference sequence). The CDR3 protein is CASLGDDDTQYF.

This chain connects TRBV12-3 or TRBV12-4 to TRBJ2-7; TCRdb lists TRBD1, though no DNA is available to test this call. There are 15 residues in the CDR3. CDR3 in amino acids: CASSSTGTGTYEQYF.

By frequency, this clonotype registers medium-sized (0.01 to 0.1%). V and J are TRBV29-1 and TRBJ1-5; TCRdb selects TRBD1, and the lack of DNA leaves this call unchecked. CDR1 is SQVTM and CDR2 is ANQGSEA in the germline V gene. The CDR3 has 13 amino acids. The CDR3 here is CSVTTGQNQPQHF.

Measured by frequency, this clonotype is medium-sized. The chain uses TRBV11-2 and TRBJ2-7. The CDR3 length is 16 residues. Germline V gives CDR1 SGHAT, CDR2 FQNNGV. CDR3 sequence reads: CASSSARTGLPKEQYF.

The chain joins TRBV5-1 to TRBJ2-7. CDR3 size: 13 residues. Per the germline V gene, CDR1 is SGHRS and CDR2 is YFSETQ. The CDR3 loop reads CASSSEGSYEQYF.

CDR3 sequence: CSVEDSGSDYGYTF. The chain is built from TRBV29-1 and TRBJ1-2. The CDR3 covers 14 residues. The V gene's germline CDR1 is SQVTM and CDR2 ANQGSEA.

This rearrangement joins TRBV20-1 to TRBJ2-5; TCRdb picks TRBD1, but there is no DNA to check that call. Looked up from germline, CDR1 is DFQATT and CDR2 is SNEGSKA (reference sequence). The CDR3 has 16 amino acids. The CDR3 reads CSARSRQGLFMETQYF.

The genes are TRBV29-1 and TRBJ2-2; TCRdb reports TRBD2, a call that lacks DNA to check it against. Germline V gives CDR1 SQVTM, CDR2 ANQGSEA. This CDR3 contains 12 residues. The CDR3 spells CSVGLETVELFF.

CDR3 in amino acids: CSASEGPGTYEQYF. The rearrangement joins TRBV20-1 to TRBJ2-7; no DNA is available, so the TRBD2 call from TCRdb remains unchecked. This CDR3 comprises 14 residues. Looked up from germline, CDR1 is DFQATT and CDR2 is SNEGSKA (reference sequence).

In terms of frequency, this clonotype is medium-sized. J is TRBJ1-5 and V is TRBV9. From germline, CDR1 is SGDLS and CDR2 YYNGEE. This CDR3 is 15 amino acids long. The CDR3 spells CASSVDGDGNQPQHF.

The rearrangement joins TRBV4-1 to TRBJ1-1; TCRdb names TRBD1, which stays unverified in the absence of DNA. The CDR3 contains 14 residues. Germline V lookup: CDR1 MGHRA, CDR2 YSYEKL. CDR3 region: CASKPTGMLTEAFF.

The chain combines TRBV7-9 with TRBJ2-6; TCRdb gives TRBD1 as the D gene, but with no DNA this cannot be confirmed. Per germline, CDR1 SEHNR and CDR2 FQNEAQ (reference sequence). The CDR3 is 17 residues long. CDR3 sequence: CASSRSGHISGANVLTF.

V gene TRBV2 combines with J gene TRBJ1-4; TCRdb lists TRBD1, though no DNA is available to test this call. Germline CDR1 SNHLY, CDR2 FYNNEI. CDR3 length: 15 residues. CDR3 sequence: CASRGQGISNEKLFF. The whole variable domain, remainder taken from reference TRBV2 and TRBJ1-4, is EPEVTQTPSHQVTQMGQEVILRCVPISNHLYFYWYRQILGQKVEFLVSFYNNEISEKSEIFDDQFSVERPDGSNFTLKIRSTKLEDSAMYFCASRGQGISNEKLFFGSGTQLSVL.

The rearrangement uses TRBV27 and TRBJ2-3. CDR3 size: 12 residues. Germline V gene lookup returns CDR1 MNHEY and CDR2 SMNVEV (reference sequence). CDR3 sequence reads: CASGDTTDTQYF.

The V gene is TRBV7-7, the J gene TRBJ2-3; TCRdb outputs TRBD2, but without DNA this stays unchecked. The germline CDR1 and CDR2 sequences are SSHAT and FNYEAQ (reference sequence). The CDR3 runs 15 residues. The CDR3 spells CASSRGLAGVDTQYF.

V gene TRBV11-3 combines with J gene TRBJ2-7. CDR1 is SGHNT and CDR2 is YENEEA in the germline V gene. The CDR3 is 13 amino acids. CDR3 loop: CASSYLSDYEQYF.

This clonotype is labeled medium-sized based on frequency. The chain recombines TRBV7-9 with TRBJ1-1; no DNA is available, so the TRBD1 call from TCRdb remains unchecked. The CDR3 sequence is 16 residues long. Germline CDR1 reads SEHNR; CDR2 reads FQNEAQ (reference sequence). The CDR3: CASSVDRGRPNTEAFF.

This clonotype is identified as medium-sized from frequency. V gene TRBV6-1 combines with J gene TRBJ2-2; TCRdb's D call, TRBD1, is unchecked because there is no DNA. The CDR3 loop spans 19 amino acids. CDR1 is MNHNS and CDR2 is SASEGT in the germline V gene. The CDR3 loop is CASSEYHPLQIANTGELFF.

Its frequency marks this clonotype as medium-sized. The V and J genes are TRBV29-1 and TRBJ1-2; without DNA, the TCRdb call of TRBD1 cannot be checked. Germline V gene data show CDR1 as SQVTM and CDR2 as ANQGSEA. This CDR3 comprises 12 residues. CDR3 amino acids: CSVEILGGGYTF. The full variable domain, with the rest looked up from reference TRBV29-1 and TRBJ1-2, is SAVISQKPSRDICQRGTSLTIQCQVDSQVTMMFWYRQQPGQSLTLIATANQGSEATYESGFVIDKFPISRPNLTFSTLTVSNMSPEDSSIYLCSVEILGGGYTFGSGTRLTVV.

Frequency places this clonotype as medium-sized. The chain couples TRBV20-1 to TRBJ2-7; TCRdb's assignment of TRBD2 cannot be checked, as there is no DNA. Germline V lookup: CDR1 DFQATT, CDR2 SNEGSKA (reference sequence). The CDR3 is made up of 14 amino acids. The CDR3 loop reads CSATLAVGSYEQYF.

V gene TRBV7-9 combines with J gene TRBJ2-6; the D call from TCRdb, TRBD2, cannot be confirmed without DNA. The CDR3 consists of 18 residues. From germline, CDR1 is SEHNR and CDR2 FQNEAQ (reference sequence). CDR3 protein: CASSPGLAVSSGANVLTF. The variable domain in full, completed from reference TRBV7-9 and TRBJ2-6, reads DTGVSQNPRHKITKRGQNVTFRCDPISEHNRLYWYRQTLGQGPEFLTYFQNEAQLEKSRLLSDRFSAERPKGSFSTLEIQRTEQGDSAMYLCASSPGLAVSSGANVLTFGAGSRLTVL.